Described below is a single TCR beta chain sequence and its context. Its antigen is as yet unknown. Template switching introduced a universal primer site, and the cDNA bore unique molecular identifiers. TCRdb reprocessed the 5' RACE reads with MiXCR, giving one entry per CDR3 protein. The sample contains a few hundred thousand distinct CDR3 sequences, roughly 9% of which appear only once. This entry is derived from a study of identical twins. Study outcomes and limitations: Out-of-frame beta chain sequences displayed weaker excess sharing between twins.

This TCR derives from a woman in her fifties or sixties in good health. Source material: naive T cells sorted from blood.

Here the CDR3 DNA reads TGTGCCAGCAGTTTTCGGAGGGAGTGCACCTACGAGCAGTACGTC. Encoded protein: CASSFRRECTYEQYV. The gene calls are TRBV12-3 or TRBV12-4 and TRBJ2-7, with D possibly matching TRBD2 (6 bases). CDR3 length: 15 amino acids. The V and J ends lost 3 bases and 2 bases respectively, with 14 bases between them.